A selection of T cell receptor beta chains follows, all from one sample in a study of blood T cell repertoires in COVID-19. TCRdb's copy holds only in-frame clones and misses some; the assay was immunoSEQ multiplex PCR. The sample lists about 75,000 clones, 70% to 90% seen once, with under 25% in the top ten. Sequenced input: peripheral blood. All receptors come from a human donor in a cohort sampled during active COVID-19. CDR3s include the opening cysteine and the closing phenylalanine or tryptophan. Fields, in order: V gene, J gene, CDR3 protein.

TRBV29-1,TRBJ2-1,CSAGTSGSNEQFF
TRBV4-1,TRBJ2-2,CASSQVARGLNTGELFF
TRBV7-3,TRBJ1-1,CASSPRTGGYGEAFF
TRBV5-4,TRBJ2-1,CASSSKREGIRDEQFF
TRBV9,TRBJ2-7,CASSVGRASYEQYF
TRBV11-2,TRBJ1-5,CASSQGGYPSQPQHF
TRBV5-4,TRBJ1-2,CASSLVGQGYGYTF
TRBV6-5,TRBJ2-3,CASNPGHIATDTQYF
TRBV7-6,TRBJ2-1,CASSFSGSSYNEQFF
TRBV25-1,TRBJ2-7,CASSQGRYSSYEQYF
TRBV6-5,TRBJ2-7,CASSYRDRTYEQYF
TRBV9,TRBJ2-3,CASSISPWGGDTDTQYF
TRBV6-6,TRBJ2-5,CASSYFGGQETQYF
TRBV6-6,TRBJ1-5,CASSPTGTGGARGSQPQHF
TRBV18,TRBJ2-5,CASSPGFSGGQETQYF
TRBV6-5,TRBJ1-2,CASRIQPTGIYGYTF
TRBV7-2,TRBJ2-1,CASSLVGGGRDEQFF
TRBV12-5,TRBJ1-3,CASGMGQGLSGNTIYF
TRBV18,TRBJ2-1,CASSPFILNSYNEQFF
TRBV12-5,TRBJ2-1,CASGPSGGDEQFF
TRBV18,TRBJ2-7,CASSRGQTYEQYF
TRBV6-1,TRBJ2-3,CASSGEGGSYTDTQYF
TRBV27,TRBJ2-7,CASSRGTSGYSYEQYF
TRBV5-4,TRBJ1-4,CASSLRGAHEKLFF
TRBV29-1,TRBJ2-7,CSVYAAGGHYEQYF
TRBV10-2,TRBJ1-1,CASIGHPGQTGTEAFF
TRBV5-1,TRBJ1-4,CASSPGQFNEKLFF